A single sample is the source of the 5 T cell receptor beta chains below, sequenced in a study of T cells after yellow fever vaccination. A single record per CDR3 protein comes from TCRdb applying MiXCR to the 5' RACE reads. The table includes 340,000 or so distinct CDR3 sequences, roughly an eighth detected once. The material was CD4+ T cells sorted from PBMCs, obtained 15 days after the yellow fever booster vaccination. These receptors originate from a man aged 18 to 29 who received the YFV17D yellow fever vaccine.

V is TRBV6-5 and J is TRBJ1-5, with 7 bases matching TRBD1. The V and J ends lost 7 bases and 7 bases, in that order; junction bases with no gene match: 4. This CDR3 has 12 residues. CDR1 and CDR2 (germline): MNHEY, SVGAGI. As DNA, the CDR3 is TGTGCCAGCAAGACAGGGCTGCAGCCCCAGCATTTT. This gives the protein CASKTGLQPQHF.

The J gene is TRBJ2-2, the V gene TRBV3-1; D unclear. Germline V gives CDR1 LGHDT, CDR2 YNNKEL (reference sequence). This CDR3 is built from 15 residues. Trimming stripped 4 bases from V and 2 bases from J, with 11 bases between. CDR3 residues: CASSRDPPNTGELFF. As DNA, the CDR3 is TGTGCCAGCAGCCGAGACCCTCCAAACACCGGGGAGCTGTTTTTT.

The chain has TRBV12-3 or TRBV12-4 and TRBJ2-3, with TRBD1 identical over 7 bases. This CDR3 has 18 residues. V shed 0 bases, J shed 0 bases, and the junction held 9 bases outside the gene matches. As DNA, the CDR3 is TGTGCCAGCAGTTTAGCCCGCTCTCAGGGGGTTAGCACAGATACGCAGTATTTT. Its protein is CASSLARSQGVSTDTQYF.

There are a few counts of this clonotype. The V and J genes are TRBV6-5 and TRBJ2-4; a weak D match, TRBD1 (6 bases). Trimming took 4 bases from V and 0 from J, leaving 7 bases between them. This CDR3 has 14 amino acids. Germline assignment: CDR1 MNHEY and CDR2 SVGAGI. The CDR3 DNA sequence: TGTGCCAGCAGTTCAGGGGTAGCCAAAAACATTCAGTACTTC. Amino acids: CASSSGVAKNIQYF.

This chain links TRBV18 with TRBJ2-1, with a possible D match to TRBD2 (5 bases). V was pared by 4 bases and J by 7 bases, with 11 bases between. The germline V gene encodes CDR1 KGHSH and CDR2 LQKENI. The length of the CDR3 is 13 residues. CDR3 DNA: TGTGCCAGCTCACAATCCGGCGGGAATGAGCAGTTCTTC. Its translation: CASSQSGGNEQFF.